A single sample gave rise to the 17 T cell receptor beta chains below, sequenced in a study of CD4 and CD8 cells across lung adenocarcinoma regions. TCRdb redid the calling of the PCR reads with MiXCR, one entry per CDR3 protein. The table lists 6,500 to 10,000 distinct CDR3 sequences, 45% to 60% of them singletons, with less than 20% in the top ten. The sequenced sample was CD8+ T cells from the center of a lung tumor. These receptors were collected from a female donor with lung adenocarcinoma. The CD4 and CD8 labels of this study may be unreliable.

Concerning this clonotype itself: The junction departs from germline at one end; a sequencing error may be responsible. The chain couples TRBV12-3 or TRBV12-4 to TRBJ2-1; D is unresolved. This CDR3 has 16 amino acids. The CDR3 is CASSPRHPLCYNEQFF. CDR3 sequence (DNA): TGTGCCAGCAGTCCCCGGCACCCCCTTTGCTACAATGAGCAGTTTTTC.

By frequency in the sample, this clonotype is medium-sized. The chain employs TRBV6-5 and TRBJ2-5; D is unclear. V lost 6 bases to trimming and J lost 7 bases, with 18 bases between them. The V gene's germline CDR1 is MNHEY and CDR2 SVGAGI. The CDR3 extends over 14 amino acids. CDR3 sequence: CASRPRTAQATQYF. The CDR3 nucleotides read TGTGCCAGCAGGCCTAGAACTGCCCAGGCGACCCAGTACTTC.

This clonotype was seen only a few times. The J gene is TRBJ1-1, the V gene TRBV14, with TRBD1 as a possible D gene (6 bases). V lost 2 bases to trimming and J lost 1 base, with 8 bases between them. In germline, CDR1 is SGHDN, CDR2 FVKESK. This CDR3 spans 14 amino acids. The CDR3 reads CASSQTGKNTEAFF. CDR3 sequence (DNA): TGTGCCAGCAGCCAAACAGGGAAGAACACTGAAGCTTTCTTT. The whole variable domain, filled in from reference TRBV14 and TRBJ1-1, reads EAGVTQFPSHSVIEKGQTVTLRCDPISGHDNLYWYRRVMGKEIKFLLHFVKESKQDESGMPNNRFLAERTGGTYSTLKVQPAELEDSGVYFCASSQTGKNTEAFFGQGTRLTVV.

Relative to its sample, this clonotype is medium-sized. The DNA for the CDR3 is TGTGCCACTATCCGACAGGGGTTGAACACTGAAGCTTTCTTT. It encodes CATIRQGLNTEAFF. The chain has TRBV6-1 and TRBJ1-1; 8 bases are a match to TRBD1. The V gene end was trimmed by 10 bases and the J gene end by 0 bases; junction bases not matched to a gene: 7. This CDR3 region has 14 residues. CDR1 is MNHNS and CDR2 is SASEGT in the germline V gene.

This clonotype showed up just once. The germline gene is not matched at one end of the junction; a read error may be the cause. The chain has TRBV7-9 and TRBJ2-4, with a possible D match to TRBD2 (6 bases). The CDR3 consists of 16 residues. CDR1 is SEHNR and CDR2 is FQNEAQ in the germline V gene (reference sequence). DNA for the CDR3: TGTGCCAGCAGTCGTTCGGAGGGGACCGCCACAGATACGCAGTATTTC. It yields the protein CASSRSEGTATDTQYF.

This clonotype has a handful of counts. V gene TRBV7-8 combines with J gene TRBJ1-1; possible D gene TRBD1, 6 bases. Deletions cut 5 bases from V and 1 base from J, with 11 bases between. The CDR3 loop spans 14 amino acids. In germline, CDR1 is SGHVS, CDR2 FQNEAQ. CDR3 nucleotide sequence: TGTGCCAGCAGCCCCGGGGGGCAGAACACTGAAGCTTTCTTT. It specifies CASSPGGQNTEAFF.

The V and J genes are TRBV5-5 and TRBJ2-5; 7 bases are a match to TRBD1. This CDR3 has 14 amino acids. V was pared by 4 bases and J by 1 base, with 4 bases of the junction left unmatched. Germline assignment: CDR1 SGHKS and CDR2 YYEKEE (reference sequence). Here the CDR3 DNA reads TGTGCCAGCAGCCCATGGGACAGCCAAGAGACCCAGTACTTC. Its protein product is CASSPWDSQETQYF.

This clonotype was counted ten times or more. As DNA, the CDR3 is TGTGCCAGCAGTGAAATGTATGGCTACACCTTC. It specifies CASSEMYGYTF. The chain links TRBV6-1 to TRBJ1-2; no clear D. This CDR3 comprises 11 residues. V lost 2 bases to trimming and J lost 5 bases, with 3 bases between them. Germline V gene data show CDR1 as MNHNS and CDR2 as SASEGT.

On this clonotype itself: Mismatch with germline at one junction end may stem from a read error. The chain carries TRBV7-2 and TRBJ2-3; D unclear. Germline values: CDR1 SGHTA, CDR2 FQGNSA. The CDR3 runs to 12 residues. For the CDR3, the DNA is TGTGCCAGGAGCTTTCCAGCGAACACGCAGTATTTT. This sequence encodes CARSFPANTQYF.

The CDR3 loop reads CASSQAGAGGRDKETQYF. CDR3 DNA sequence: TGTGCCAGCAGTCAGGCGGGGGCCGGGGGCCGAGACAAAGAGACCCAGTACTTC. The chain combines TRBV27 with TRBJ2-4; the D gene is possibly TRBD2 (7 bases). TRBJ2-5 explains the end of the DNA better; the J call may be wrong. The CDR3 totals 18 residues. CDR1 is MNHEY, CDR2 SMNVEV, per germline (reference sequence).

Of note for this clonotype: At one of its ends the junction is not consistent with the germline gene, which may arise from a read error. CDR3 sequence: CGSTGQRGTNTQYF. The CDR3 region has the DNA TGCGGCAGCACGGGGCAGAGAGGCACAAATACGCAGTATTTC. J is TRBJ2-3 and V is TRBV10-2, with D possibly being TRBD1 or TRBD2 (5 bases each). From germline, CDR1 is WSHSY and CDR2 SAAADI. The CDR3 consists of 14 residues.

This clonotype was detected many times. The chain combines TRBV7-3 with TRBJ2-1, with D possibly TRBD2 on 6 matching bases. CDR3 length equals 13 residues. CDR1 and CDR2 from the germline V gene are SGHTA and FQGTGA. Trimming removed 5 bases from V and 6 bases from J, with 11 bases in between. The CDR3 coding sequence is TGTGCCAGCAGCGCTCTGGGGGGCAATGAGCAGTTCTTC. Its protein product is CASSALGGNEQFF.

The chain has TRBV19 and TRBJ2-3; 9 bases fit TRBD2. CDR3 size: 14 residues. In germline, CDR1 is LNHDA, CDR2 SQIVND (reference sequence). After removal of 5 bases from V and 4 bases from J, the junction contained 4 bases not matched to a gene. CDR3 nucleotide sequence: TGTGCCAGTAGTCGGGCGGGAGGGCCAGATACGCAGTATTTT. It specifies CASSRAGGPDTQYF.

There are many counts of this clonotype. V usage is TRBV28 and J usage is TRBJ2-1, with D tentatively TRBD1 or TRBD2 (5 bases each). The last part of the DNA fits TRBJ2-7 better; the J call may be wrong. Germline V lookup: CDR1 MDHEN, CDR2 SYDVKM. This CDR3 contains 13 residues. The CDR3 protein is CASSLIVGGEQYF. For the CDR3, the DNA is TGTGCCAGCAGCCTTATCGTTGGGGGCGAGCAGTACTTC.

This clonotype was seen a single time. Here the CDR3 omits its conserved ending phenylalanine or tryptophan, so a read error is the likely source. The limits of the CDR3 on the DNA are not certain, so only TCRdb's listed CDR3 is given. V usage is TRBV6-1 and J usage is TRBJ2-5; the table gives TRBD1 as D, unverified against the DNA. The CDR3 region is 15 residues in length, termini included. Looked up from germline, CDR1 is MNHNS and CDR2 is SASEGT. The CDR3 sequence is CASSEGSRLGASRFS.

This rearrangement joins TRBV6-1 to TRBJ2-7; D is possibly TRBD1 or TRBD2 (7 bases each). The V end was cut by 10 bases, the J end by 5 bases, with 21 bases between. This CDR3 spans 14 amino acids. CDR1 is MNHNS, CDR2 SASEGT, per germline. The CDR3 DNA is TGTGCCACCTCGGGGGGCAGGGGGGGCCACGAGCAGTACTTC. Amino acids: CATSGGRGGHEQYF.

The sample holds one count of this clonotype. The germline gene is not matched at one end of the junction; a read error may be the cause. The chain couples TRBV7-2 to TRBJ2-3; D assignment may be TRBD1 or TRBD2 (6 bases each). The CDR3 has 15 amino acids. Germline V CDR1 and CDR2: SGHTA, FQGNSA. The CDR3 is CGSGHGGPGTETQYF. The CDR3 DNA sequence: TGTGGCAGCGGGCACGGGGGCCCAGGCACAGAGACGCAGTACTTT. Together with reference TRBV7-2 and TRBJ2-3, the CDR3 gives the full variable domain: GAGVSQSPSNKVTEKGKDVELRCDPISGHTALYWYRQSLGQGLEFLIYFQGNSAPDKSGLPSDRFSAERTGGSVSTLTIQRTQQEDSAVYLCGSGHGGPGTETQYFGPGTRLTVL.